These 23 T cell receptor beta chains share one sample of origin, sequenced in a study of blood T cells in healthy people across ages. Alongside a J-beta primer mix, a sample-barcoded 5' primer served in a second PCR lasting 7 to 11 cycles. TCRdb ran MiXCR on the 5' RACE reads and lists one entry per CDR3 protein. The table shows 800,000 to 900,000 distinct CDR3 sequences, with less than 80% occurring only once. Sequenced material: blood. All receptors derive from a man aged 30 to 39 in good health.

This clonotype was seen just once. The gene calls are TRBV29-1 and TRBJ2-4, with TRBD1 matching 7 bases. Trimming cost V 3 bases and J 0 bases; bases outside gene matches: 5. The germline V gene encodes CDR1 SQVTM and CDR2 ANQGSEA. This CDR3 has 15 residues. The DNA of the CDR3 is TGCAGCGTTGAGGGGGACAGCAAAGCCAAAAACATTCAGTACTTC. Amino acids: CSVEGDSKAKNIQYF.

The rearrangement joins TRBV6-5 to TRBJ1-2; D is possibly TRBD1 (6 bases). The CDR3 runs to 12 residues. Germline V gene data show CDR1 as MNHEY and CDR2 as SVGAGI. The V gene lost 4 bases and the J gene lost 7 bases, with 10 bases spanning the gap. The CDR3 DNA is TGTGCCAGCAGTTCCAGGGGACGTGGCTACACCTTC. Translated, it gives CASSSRGRGYTF.

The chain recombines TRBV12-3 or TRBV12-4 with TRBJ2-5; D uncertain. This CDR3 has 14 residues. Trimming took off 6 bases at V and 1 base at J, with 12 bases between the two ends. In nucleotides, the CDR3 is TGTGCCAGCAGCCCTTTGGGCCCCCAAGAGACCCAGTACTTC. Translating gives CASSPLGPQETQYF.

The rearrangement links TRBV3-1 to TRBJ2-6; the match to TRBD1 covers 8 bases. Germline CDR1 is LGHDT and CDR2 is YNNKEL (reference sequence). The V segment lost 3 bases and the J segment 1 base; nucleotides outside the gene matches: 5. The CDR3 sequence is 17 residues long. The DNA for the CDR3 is TGTGCCAGCAGCCAGCGGACAGGGAGGTCTGGGGCCAACGTCCTGACTTTC. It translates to CASSQRTGRSGANVLTF. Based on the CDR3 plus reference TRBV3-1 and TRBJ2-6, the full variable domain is DTAVSQTPKYLVTQMGNDKSIKCEQNLGHDTMYWYKQDSKKFLKIMFSYNNKELIINETVPNRFSPKSPDKAHLNLHINSLELGDSAVYFCASSQRTGRSGANVLTFGAGSRLTVL.

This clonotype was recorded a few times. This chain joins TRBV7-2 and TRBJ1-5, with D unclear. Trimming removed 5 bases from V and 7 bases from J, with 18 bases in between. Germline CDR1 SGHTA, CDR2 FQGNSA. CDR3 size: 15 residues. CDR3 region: CASSLSNNLGQPQHF. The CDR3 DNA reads TGTGCCAGCAGCCTAAGCAATAATCTAGGGCAGCCCCAGCATTTT.

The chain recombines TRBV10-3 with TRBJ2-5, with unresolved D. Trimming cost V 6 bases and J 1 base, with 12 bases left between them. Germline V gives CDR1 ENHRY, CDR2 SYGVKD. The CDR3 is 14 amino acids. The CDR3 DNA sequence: TGTGCCATCAGCTCCATGGCGACCCAAGAGACCCAGTACTTC. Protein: CAISSMATQETQYF.

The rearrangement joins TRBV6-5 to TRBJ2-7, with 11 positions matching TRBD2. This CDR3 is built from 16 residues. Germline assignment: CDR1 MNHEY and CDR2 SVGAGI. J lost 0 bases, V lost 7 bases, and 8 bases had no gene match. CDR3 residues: CASKQLAGASSYEQYF. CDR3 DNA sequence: TGTGCCAGCAAGCAACTAGCGGGGGCCAGCTCCTACGAGCAGTACTTC.

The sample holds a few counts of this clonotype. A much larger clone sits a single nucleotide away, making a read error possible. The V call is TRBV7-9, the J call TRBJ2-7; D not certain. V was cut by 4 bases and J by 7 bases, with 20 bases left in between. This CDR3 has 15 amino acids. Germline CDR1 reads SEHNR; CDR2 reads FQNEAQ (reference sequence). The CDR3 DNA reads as TGTGCCAGCAGCTCCGAGCGCACCTATTACAATGAGCAGTACTTC. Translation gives CASSSERTYYNEQYF. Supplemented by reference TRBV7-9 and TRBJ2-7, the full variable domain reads DTGVSQNPRHKITKRGQNVTFRCDPISEHNRLYWYRQTLGQGPEFLTYFQNEAQLEKSRLLSDRFSAERPKGSFSTLEIQRTEQGDSAMYLCASSSERTYYNEQYFGPGTRLTVT.

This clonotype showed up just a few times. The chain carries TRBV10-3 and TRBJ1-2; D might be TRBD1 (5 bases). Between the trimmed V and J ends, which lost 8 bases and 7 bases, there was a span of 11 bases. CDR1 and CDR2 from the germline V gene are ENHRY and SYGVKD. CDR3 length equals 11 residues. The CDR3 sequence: CAIGGDRGYTF. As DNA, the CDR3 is TGTGCCATCGGGGGGGATCGTGGCTACACCTTC.

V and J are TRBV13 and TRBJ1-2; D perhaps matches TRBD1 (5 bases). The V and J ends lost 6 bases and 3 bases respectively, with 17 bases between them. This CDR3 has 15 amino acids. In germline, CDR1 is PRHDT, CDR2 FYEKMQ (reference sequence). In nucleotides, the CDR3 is TGTGCCAGCAGGCTAGGGACCGGCCCTCACTATGGCTACACCTTC. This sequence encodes CASRLGTGPHYGYTF.

CDR3 coding DNA: TGCGCCAGCAGCCCGACTAAAGGTAGCTCCTACGAGCAGTACTTC. This translates into CASSPTKGSSYEQYF. The gene calls are TRBV4-3 and TRBJ2-7; D may be TRBD2 (5 bases). Trimming stripped 4 bases from V and 0 bases from J, with 13 bases between. The CDR3 covers 15 residues. Germline CDR1 reads LGHNA; CDR2 reads YSLEER.

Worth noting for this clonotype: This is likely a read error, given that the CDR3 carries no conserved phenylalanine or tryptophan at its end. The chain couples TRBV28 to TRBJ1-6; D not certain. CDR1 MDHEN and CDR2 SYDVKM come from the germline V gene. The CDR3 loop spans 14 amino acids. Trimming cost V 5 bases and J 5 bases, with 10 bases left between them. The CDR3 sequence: CASSPPDHNSPLHS. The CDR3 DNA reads TGTGCCAGCAGTCCTCCGGACCATAATTCACCCCTCCACTCT.

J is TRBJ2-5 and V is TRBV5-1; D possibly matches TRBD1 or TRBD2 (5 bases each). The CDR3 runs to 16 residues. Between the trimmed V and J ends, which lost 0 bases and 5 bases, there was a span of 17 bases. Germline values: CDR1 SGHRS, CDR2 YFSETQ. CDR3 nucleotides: TGCGCCAGCAGCTTGGGTGGGACGACTATCCGGGAGACCCAGTACTTC. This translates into CASSLGGTTIRETQYF.

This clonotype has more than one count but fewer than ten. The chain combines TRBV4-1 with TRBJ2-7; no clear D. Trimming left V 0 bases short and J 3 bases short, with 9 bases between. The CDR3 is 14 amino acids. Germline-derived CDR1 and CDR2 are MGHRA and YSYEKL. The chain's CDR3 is CASSQERGYYEQYF. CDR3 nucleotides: TGCGCCAGCAGCCAAGAGAGAGGCTACTACGAGCAGTACTTC.

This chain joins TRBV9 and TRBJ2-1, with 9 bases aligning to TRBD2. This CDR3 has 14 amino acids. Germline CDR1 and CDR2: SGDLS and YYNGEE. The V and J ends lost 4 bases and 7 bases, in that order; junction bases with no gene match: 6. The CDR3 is CASSLGTSRNEQFF. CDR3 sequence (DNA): TGTGCCAGCAGCCTCGGGACTAGCCGAAATGAGCAGTTCTTC. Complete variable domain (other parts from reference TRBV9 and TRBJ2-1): DSGVTQTPKHLITATGQRVTLRCSPRSGDLSVYWYQQSLDQGLQFLIQYYNGEERAKGNILERFSAQQFPDLHSELNLSSLELGDSALYFCASSLGTSRNEQFFGPGTRLTVL.

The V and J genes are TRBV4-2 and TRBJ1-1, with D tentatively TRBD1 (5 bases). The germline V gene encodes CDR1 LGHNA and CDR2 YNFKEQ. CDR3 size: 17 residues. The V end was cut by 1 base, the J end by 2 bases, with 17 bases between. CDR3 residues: CASSQGGGAGDNTEAFF. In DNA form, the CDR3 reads TGTGCCAGCAGCCAAGGGGGTGGGGCTGGGGATAACACTGAAGCTTTCTTT.

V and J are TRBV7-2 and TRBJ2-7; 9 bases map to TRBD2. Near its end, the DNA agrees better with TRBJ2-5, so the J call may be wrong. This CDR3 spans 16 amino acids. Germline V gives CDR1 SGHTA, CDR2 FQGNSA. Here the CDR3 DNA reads TGTGCCAGCAGCTTAGCAATAGCGGGGGTCCAAGAGACCCAGTACTTC. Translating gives CASSLAIAGVQETQYF.

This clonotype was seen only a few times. CDR3 DNA: TGTGCCAGCAGTTTCGGACCGTTGTATGAGCAGTTCTTC. This codes for CASSFGPLYEQFF. The chain carries TRBV12-3 or TRBV12-4 and TRBJ2-1; D gene unclear. Trimming took 3 bases from V and 8 from J, leaving 11 bases between them. The CDR3 has 13 residues.

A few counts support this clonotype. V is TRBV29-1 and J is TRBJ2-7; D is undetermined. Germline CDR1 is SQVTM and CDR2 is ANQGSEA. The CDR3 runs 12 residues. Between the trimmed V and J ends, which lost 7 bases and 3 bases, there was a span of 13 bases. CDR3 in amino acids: CSAAGRGYEQYF. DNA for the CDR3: TGCAGCGCGGCTGGCAGAGGCTACGAGCAGTACTTC.

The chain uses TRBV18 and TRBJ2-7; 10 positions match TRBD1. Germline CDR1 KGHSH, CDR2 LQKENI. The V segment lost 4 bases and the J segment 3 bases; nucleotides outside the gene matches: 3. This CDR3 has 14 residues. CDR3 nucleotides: TGTGCCAGCTCACGGACAGGGGGGGACTACGAGCAGTACTTC. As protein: CASSRTGGDYEQYF.

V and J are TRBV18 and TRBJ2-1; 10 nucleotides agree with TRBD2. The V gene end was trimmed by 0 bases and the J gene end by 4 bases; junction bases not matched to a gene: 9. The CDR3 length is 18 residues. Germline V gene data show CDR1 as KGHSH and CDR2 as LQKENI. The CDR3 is CASSPPRIAGGRYNEQFF. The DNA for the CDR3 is TGTGCCAGCTCACCACCGCGAATAGCGGGGGGACGATACAATGAGCAGTTCTTC. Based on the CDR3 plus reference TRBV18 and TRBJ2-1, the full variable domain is NAGVMQNPRHLVRRRGQEARLRCSPMKGHSHVYWYRQLPEEGLKFMVYLQKENIIDESGMPKERFSAEFPKEGPSILRIQQVVRGDSAAYFCASSPPRIAGGRYNEQFFGPGTRLTVL.

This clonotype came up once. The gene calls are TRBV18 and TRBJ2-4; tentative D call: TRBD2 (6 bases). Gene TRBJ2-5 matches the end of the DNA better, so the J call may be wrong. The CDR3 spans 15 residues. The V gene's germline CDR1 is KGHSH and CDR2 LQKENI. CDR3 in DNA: TGTGCCAGCTCACCCCGGGACGGGAGACAAGAGACCCAGTACTTC. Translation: CASSPRDGRQETQYF.

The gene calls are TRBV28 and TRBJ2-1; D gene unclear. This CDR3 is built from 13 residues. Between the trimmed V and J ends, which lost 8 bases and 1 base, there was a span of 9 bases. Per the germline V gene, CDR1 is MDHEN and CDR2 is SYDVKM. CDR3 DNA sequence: TGTGCCAGCTCCGACCGGTCCTACAATGAGCAGTTCTTC. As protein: CASSDRSYNEQFF.